This T cell receptor beta chain derives from a study of beta chain features in type 1 diabetes. Background on the study: In age, gender and cell yields, patients were similar to healthy donors. Study conclusions and caveats: Patients with Type 1 diabetes showed moderately but significantly shorter TCRB CDR3s in all four CD4+ subsets.

The germline CDR1 and CDR2 sequences are SGHRS and YFSETQ. This CDR3 has 14 amino acids. The ends were cut back, 1 base at V and 0 bases at J, with 4 bases in the middle. On this clone: What it recognizes is unknown.

The authors sorted CD4+ naive, central memory, regulatory and stem cell-like memory cells via CD45RO/CCR7/CD25/CD127/CD95/CD27. The isolated RNA, all of it, was reverse transcribed, so expressed TCRB transcripts were what got sequenced. The repertoire was sequenced with immunoSEQ multiplex PCR; TCRdb's copy has only in-frame clones and lacks some. This table holds approximately 250,000 clones, 12% to 15% found once. The sample comprised naive CD4+ T cells from blood. The clonotype originates from a woman between 40 and 55 years old in good health. The chain links TRBV5-1 to TRBJ1-4, with D unresolved. The CDR3 protein is CASSLTATNEKLFF. The CDR3 coding sequence is TGCGCCAGCAGCTTGACAGCAACTAATGAAAAACTGTTTTTT.